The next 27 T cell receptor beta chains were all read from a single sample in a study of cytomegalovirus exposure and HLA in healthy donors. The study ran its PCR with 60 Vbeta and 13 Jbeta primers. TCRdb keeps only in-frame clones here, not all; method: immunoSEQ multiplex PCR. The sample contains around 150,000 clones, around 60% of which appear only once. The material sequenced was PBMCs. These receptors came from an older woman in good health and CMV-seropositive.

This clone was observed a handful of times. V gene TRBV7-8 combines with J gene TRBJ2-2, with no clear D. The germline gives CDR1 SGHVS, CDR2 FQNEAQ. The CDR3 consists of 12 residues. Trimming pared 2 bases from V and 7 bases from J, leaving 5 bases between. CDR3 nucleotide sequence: TGTGCCAGCAGCTTATATAGCGGGGAGCTGTTTTTT. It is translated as CASSLYSGELFF. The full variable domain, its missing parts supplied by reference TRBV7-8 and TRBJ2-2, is GAGVSQSPRYKVAKRGQDVALRCDPISGHVSLFWYQQALGQGPEFLTYFQNEAQLDKSGLPSDRFFAERPEGSVSTLKIQRTQQEDSAVYLCASSLYSGELFFGEGSRLTVL.

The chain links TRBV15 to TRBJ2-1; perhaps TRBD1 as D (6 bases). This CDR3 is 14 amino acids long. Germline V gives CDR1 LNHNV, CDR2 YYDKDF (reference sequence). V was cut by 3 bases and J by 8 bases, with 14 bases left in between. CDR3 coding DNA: TGTGCCACCAGCAGGGGGCAGGGGACCGATGAGCAGTTCTTC. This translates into CATSRGQGTDEQFF. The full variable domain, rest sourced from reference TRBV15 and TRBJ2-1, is DAMVIQNPRYQVTQFGKPVTLSCSQTLNHNVMYWYQQKSSQAPKLLFHYYDKDFNNEADTPDNFQSRRPNTSFCFLDIRSPGLGDTAMYLCATSRGQGTDEQFFGPGTRLTVL.

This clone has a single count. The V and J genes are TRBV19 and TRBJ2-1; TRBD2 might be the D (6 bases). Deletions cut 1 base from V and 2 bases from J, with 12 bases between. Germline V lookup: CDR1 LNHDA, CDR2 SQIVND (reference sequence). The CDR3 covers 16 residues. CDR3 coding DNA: TGTGCCAGTAGTATAGTTGGCGGAGGGGCCTACAATGAGCAGTTCTTC. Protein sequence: CASSIVGGGAYNEQFF.

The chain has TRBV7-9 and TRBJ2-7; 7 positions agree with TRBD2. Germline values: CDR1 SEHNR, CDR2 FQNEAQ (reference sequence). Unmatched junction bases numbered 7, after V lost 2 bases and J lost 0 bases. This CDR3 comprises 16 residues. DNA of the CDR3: TGTGCCAGCAGCTTAAATAGCGGGTTGAGCTCCTACGAGCAGTACTTC. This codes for CASSLNSGLSSYEQYF. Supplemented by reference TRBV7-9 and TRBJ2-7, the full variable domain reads DTGVSQNPRHKITKRGQNVTFRCDPISEHNRLYWYRQTLGQGPEFLTYFQNEAQLEKSRLLSDRFSAERPKGSFSTLEIQRTEQGDSAMYLCASSLNSGLSSYEQYFGPGTRLTVT.

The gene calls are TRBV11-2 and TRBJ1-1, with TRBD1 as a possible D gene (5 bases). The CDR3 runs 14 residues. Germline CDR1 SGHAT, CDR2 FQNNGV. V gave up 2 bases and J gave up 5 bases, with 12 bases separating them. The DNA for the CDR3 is TGTGCCAGCAGCTTATCAGGGAGGATTACTGAAGCTTTCTTT. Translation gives CASSLSGRITEAFF.

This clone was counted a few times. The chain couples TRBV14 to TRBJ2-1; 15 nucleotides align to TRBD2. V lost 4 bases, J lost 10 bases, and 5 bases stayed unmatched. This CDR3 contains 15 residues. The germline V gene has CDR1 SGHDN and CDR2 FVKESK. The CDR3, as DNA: TGTGCCAGCAGCCTTGGACTAGCGGGAGGGATAGAGCAGTTCTTC. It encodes CASSLGLAGGIEQFF.

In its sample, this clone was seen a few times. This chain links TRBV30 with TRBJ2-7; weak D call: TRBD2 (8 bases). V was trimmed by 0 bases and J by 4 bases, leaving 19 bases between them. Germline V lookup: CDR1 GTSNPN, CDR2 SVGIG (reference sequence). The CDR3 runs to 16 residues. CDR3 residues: CAWSVGGGRSGYEQYF. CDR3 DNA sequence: TGTGCCTGGAGTGTAGGGGGCGGGAGGTCTGGGTACGAGCAGTACTTC.

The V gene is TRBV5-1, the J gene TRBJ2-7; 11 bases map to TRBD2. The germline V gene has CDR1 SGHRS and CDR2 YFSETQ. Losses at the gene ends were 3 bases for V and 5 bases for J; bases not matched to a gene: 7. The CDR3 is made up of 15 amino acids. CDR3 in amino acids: CASSYTSGSRNEQYF. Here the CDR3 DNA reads TGCGCCAGCAGCTATACTAGCGGGAGTCGAAACGAGCAGTACTTC.

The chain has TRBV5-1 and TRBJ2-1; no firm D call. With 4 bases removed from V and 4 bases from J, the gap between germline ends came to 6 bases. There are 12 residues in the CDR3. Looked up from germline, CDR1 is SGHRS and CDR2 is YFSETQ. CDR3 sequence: CASSMSYNEQFF. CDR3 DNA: TGCGCCAGCAGCATGAGTTACAATGAGCAGTTCTTC.

CDR3 DNA: TGTGCCCTTACGACAGGGGATTCGGTTACTGAAGCTTTCTTT. Translation: CALTTGDSVTEAFF. The chain uses TRBV30 and TRBJ1-1; 8 bases line up with TRBD1. V was clipped by 8 bases and J by 5 bases; unmatched bases: 13. The germline CDR1 and CDR2 sequences are GTSNPN and SVGIG (reference sequence). The CDR3 consists of 14 residues.

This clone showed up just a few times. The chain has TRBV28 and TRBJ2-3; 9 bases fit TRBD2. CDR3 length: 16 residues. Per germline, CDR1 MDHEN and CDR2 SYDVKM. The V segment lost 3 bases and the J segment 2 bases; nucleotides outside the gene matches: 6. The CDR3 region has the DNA TGTGCCAGCAGTTTGAACCTAGCGGGGTTCACAGATACGCAGTATTTT. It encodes CASSLNLAGFTDTQYF.

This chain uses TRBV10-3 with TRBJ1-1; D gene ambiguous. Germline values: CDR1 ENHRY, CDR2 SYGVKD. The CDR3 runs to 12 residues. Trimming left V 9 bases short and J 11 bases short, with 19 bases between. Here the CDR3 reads CAIKDGDLGAFF. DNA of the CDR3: TGTGCCATTAAAGACGGCGATTTGGGCGCTTTCTTT.

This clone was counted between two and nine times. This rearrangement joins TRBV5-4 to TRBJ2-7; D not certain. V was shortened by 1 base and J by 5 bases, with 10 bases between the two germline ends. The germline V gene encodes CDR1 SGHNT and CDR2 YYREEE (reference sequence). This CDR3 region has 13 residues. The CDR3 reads CASSLTRQDEQYF. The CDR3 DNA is TGTGCCAGCAGCTTGACCAGACAAGACGAGCAGTACTTC.

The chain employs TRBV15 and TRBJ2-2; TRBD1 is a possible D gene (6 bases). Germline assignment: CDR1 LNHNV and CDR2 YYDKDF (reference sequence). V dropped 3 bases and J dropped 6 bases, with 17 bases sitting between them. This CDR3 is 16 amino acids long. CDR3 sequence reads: CATSRADSKGAGELFF. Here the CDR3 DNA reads TGTGCCACCAGCAGGGCGGACTCAAAGGGGGCCGGGGAGCTGTTTTTT.

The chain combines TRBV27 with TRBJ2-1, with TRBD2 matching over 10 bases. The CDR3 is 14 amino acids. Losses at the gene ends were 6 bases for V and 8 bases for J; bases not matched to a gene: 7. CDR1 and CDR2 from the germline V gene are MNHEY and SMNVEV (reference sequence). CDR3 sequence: CASRPGLASDEQFF. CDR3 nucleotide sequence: TGTGCCAGCAGACCGGGACTAGCGAGCGATGAGCAGTTCTTC.

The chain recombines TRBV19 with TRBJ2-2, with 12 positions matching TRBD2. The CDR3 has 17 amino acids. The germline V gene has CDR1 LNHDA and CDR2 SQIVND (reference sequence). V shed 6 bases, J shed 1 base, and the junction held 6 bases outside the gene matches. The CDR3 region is CASRSRTSGVNTGELFF. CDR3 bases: TGTGCCAGTAGATCCAGGACTAGCGGGGTGAACACCGGGGAGCTGTTTTTT. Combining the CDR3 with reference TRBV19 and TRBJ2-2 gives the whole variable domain DGGITQSPKYLFRKEGQNVTLSCEQNLNHDAMYWYRQDPGQGLRLIYYSQIVNDFQKGDIAEGYSVSREKKESFPLTVTSAQKNPTAFYLCASRSRTSGVNTGELFFGEGSRLTVL.

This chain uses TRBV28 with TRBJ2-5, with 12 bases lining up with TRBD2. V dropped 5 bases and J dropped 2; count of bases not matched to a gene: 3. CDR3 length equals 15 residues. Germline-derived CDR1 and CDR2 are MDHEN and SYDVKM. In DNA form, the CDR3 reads TGTGCCAGCAGTAGCCTAGCGGGAGGGCAAGAGACCCAGTACTTC. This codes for CASSSLAGGQETQYF.

DNA for the CDR3: TGTGCCAGCAGCGTGACAGGGTCTTACAATGAGCAGTTCTTC. This encodes CASSVTGSYNEQFF. This chain connects TRBV9 to TRBJ2-1; the match to TRBD1 covers 7 bases. Trimming cost V 2 bases and J 4 bases; bases outside gene matches: 3. Germline loops: CDR1 SGDLS, CDR2 YYNGEE. The CDR3 extends over 14 amino acids.

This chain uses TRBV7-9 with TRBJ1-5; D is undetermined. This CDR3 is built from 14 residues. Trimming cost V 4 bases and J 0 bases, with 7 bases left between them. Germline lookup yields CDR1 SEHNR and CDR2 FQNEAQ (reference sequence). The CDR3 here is CASSSVDSNQPQHF. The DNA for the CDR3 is TGTGCCAGCAGCTCAGTTGATAGCAATCAGCCCCAGCATTTT.

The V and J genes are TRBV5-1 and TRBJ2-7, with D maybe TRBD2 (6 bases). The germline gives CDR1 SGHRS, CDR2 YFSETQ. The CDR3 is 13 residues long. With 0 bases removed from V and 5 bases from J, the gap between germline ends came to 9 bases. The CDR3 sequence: CASSLVAVDEQYF. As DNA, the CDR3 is TGCGCCAGCAGCTTGGTAGCGGTGGACGAGCAGTACTTC.

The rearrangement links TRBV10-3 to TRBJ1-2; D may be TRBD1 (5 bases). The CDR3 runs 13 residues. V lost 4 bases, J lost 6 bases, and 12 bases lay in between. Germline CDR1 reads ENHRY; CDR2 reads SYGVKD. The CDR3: CAISGGEGDGYTF. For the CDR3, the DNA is TGTGCCATCAGTGGTGGGGAAGGGGATGGCTACACCTTC.

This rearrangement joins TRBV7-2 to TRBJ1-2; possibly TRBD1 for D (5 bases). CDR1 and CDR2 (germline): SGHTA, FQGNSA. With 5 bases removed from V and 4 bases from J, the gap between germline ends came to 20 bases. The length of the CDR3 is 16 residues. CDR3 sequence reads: CASSPRTTEPLYGYTF. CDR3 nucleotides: TGTGCCAGCAGCCCACGGACAACCGAGCCTCTCTATGGCTACACCTTC.

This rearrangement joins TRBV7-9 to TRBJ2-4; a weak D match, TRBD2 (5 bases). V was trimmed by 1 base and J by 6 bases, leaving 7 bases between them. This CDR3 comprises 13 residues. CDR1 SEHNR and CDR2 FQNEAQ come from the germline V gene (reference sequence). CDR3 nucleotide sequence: TGTGCCAGCAGCTTAGAGGCGGGAAACATTCAGTACTTC. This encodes CASSLEAGNIQYF.

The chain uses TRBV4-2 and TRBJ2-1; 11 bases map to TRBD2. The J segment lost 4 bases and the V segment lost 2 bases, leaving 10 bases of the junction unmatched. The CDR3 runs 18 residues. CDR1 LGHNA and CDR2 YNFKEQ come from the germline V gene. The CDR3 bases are TGTGCCAGCAGCCAACAGGTTTTACTAGCGGGAGAATACAATGAGCAGTTCTTC. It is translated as CASSQQVLLAGEYNEQFF.

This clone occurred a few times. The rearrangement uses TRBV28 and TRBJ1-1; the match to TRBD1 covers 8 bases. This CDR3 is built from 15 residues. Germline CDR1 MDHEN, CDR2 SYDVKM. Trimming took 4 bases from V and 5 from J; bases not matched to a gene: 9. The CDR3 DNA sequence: TGTGCCAGCAGTTCGTGGACAGGGAAGCGGACTGAAGCTTTCTTT. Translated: CASSSWTGKRTEAFF.

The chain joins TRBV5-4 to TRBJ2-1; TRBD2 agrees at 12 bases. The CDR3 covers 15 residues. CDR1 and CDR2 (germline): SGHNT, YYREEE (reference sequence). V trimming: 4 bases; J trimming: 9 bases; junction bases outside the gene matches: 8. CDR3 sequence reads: CASSTRLAGEGEQFF. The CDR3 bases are TGTGCCAGCAGCACTCGACTAGCGGGAGAGGGTGAGCAGTTCTTC.

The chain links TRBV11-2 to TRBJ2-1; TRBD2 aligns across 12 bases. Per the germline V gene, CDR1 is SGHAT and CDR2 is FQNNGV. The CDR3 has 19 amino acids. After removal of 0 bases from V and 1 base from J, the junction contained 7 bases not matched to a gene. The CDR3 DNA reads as TGTGCCAGCAGCTTAGAGGGATTGACTAGCGGGAGTTCCTACAATGAGCAGTTCTTC. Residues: CASSLEGLTSGSSYNEQFF.